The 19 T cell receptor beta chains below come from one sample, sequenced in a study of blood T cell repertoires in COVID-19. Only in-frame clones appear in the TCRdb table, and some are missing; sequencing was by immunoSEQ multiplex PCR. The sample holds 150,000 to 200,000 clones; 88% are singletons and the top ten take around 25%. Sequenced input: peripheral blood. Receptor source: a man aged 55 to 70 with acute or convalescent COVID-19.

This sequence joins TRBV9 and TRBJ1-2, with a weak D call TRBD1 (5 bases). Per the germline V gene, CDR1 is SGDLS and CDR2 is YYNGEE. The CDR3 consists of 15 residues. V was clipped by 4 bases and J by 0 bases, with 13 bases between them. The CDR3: CASSPPQGPNYGYTF. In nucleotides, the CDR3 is TGTGCCAGCAGCCCACCCCAGGGTCCTAACTATGGCTACACCTTC.

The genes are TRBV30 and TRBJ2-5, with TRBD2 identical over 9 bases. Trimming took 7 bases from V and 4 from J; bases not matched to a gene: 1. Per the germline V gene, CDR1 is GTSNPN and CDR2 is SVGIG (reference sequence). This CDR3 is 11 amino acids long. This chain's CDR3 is CALAGVETQYF. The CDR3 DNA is TGTGCCTTAGCGGGAGTAGAGACCCAGTACTTC.

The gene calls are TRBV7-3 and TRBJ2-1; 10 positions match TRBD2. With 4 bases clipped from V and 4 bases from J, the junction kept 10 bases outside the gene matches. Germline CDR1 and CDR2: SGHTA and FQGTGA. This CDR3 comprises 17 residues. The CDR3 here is CASSSNGLAGAYNEQFF. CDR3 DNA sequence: TGTGCCAGCAGCTCCAATGGGCTAGCGGGGGCTTACAATGAGCAGTTCTTC.

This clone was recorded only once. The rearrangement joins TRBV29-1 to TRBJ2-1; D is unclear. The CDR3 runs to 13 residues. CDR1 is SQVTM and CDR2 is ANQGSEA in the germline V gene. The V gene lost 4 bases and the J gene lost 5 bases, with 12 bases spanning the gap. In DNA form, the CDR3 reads TGCAGCGTTGTTGTAGTGCTGAACAATGAGCAGTTCTTC. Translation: CSVVVVLNNEQFF.

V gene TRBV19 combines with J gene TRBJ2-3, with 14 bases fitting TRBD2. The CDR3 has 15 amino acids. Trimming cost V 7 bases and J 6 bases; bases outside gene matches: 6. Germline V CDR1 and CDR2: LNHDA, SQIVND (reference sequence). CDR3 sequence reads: CASTGTSGRGDTQYF. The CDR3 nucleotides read TGTGCCAGTACTGGGACTAGCGGGAGAGGGGATACGCAGTATTTT.

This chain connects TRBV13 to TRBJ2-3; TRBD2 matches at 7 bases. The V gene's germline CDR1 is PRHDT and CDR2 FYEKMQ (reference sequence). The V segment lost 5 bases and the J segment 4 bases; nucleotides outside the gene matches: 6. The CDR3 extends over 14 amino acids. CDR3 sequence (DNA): TGTGCCAGCAGCCCCGGGGAGGGCGCAGATACGCAGTATTTT. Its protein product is CASSPGEGADTQYF.

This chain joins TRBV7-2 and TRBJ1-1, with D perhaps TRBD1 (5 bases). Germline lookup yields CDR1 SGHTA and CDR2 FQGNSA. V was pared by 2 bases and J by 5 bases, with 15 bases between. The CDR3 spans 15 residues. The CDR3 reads CASSLRGSGGTEAFF. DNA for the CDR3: TGTGCCAGCAGCTTAAGGGGAAGCGGGGGGACTGAAGCTTTCTTT.

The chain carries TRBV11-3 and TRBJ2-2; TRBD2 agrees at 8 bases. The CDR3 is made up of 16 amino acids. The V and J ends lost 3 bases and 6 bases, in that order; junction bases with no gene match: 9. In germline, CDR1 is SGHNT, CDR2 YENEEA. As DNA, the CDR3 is TGTGCCAGCAGCTTTCCCCCCGGGGGGGGCCCCGGGGAGCTGTTTTTT. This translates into CASSFPPGGGPGELFF.

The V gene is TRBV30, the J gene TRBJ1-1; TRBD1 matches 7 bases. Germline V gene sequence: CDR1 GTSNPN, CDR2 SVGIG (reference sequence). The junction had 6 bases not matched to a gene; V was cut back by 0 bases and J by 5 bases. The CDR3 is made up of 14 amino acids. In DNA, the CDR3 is TGTGCCTGGAGTGTATTACAGGGGAGAACTGAAGCTTTCTTT. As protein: CAWSVLQGRTEAFF.

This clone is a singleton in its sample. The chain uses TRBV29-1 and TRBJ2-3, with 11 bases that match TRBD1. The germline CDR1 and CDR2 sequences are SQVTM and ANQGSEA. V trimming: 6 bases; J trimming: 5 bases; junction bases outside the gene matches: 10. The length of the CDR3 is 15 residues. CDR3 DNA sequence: TGCAGCGTAGGAATCCGGGACAGGGGGAAAGATACGCAGTATTTT. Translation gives CSVGIRDRGKDTQYF.

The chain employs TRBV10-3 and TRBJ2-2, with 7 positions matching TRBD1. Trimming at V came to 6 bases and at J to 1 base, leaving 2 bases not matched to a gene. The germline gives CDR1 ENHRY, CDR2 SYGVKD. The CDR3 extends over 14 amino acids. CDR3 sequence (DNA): TGTGCCATCAGCCGGACAGGGAACACCGGGGAGCTGTTTTTT. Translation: CAISRTGNTGELFF.

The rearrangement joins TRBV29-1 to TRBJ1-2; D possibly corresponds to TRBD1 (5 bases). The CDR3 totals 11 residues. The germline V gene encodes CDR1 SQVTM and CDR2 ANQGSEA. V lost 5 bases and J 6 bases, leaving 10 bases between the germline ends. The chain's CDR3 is CSVTWGDGYTF. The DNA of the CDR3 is TGCAGCGTTACATGGGGGGATGGCTACACCTTC.

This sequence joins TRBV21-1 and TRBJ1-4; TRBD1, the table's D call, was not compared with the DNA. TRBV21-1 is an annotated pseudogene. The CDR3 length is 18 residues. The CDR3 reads CASSKGVGQGLYNEKLFF. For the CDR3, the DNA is TGTGCCAGCAGCAAAGGGGTGGGACAGGGGCTTTATAATGAAAAACTGTTTTTT.

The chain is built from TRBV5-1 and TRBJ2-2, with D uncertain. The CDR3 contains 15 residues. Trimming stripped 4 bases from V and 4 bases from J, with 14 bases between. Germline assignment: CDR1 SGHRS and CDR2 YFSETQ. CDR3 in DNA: TGCGCCAGCAGCCCGACCGAGCGTTCCACCGGGGAGCTGTTTTTT. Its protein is CASSPTERSTGELFF. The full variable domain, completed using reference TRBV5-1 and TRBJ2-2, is KAGVTQTPRYLIKTRGQQVTLSCSPISGHRSVSWYQQTPGQGLQFLFEYFSETQRNKGNFPGRFSGRQFSNSRSEMNVSTLELGDSALYLCASSPTERSTGELFFGEGSRLTVL.

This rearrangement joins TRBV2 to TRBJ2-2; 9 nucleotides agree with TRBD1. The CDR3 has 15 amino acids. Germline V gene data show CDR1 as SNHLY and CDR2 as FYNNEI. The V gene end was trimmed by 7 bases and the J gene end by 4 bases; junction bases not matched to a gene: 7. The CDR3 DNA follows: TGTGCCAGCAATCGACAGGGGGGTGGCACCGGGGAGCTGTTTTTT. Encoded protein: CASNRQGGGTGELFF.

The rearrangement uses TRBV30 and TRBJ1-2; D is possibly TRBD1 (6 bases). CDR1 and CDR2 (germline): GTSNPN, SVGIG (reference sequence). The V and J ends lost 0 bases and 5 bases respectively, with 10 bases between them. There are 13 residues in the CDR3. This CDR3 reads CAWSVQGIYGYTF. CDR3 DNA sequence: TGTGCCTGGAGTGTGCAGGGGATATATGGCTACACCTTC.

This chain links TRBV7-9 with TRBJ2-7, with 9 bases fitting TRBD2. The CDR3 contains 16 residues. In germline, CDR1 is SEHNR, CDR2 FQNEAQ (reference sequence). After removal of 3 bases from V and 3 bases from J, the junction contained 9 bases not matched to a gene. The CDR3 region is CASSFGSGRPYYEQYF. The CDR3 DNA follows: TGTGCCAGCAGCTTTGGTAGCGGGAGACCATACTACGAGCAGTACTTC.

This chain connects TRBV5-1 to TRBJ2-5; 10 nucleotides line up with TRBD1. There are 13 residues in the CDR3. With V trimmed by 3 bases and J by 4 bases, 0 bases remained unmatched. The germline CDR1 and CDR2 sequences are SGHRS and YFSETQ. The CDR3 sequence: CASSWTGGETQYF. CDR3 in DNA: TGCGCCAGCAGCTGGACAGGGGGAGAGACCCAGTACTTC.

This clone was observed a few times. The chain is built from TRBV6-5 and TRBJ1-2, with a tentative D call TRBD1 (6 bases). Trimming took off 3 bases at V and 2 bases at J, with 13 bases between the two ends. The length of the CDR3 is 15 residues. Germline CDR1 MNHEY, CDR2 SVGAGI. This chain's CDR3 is CASSYGGAHNYGYTF. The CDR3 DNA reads TGTGCCAGCAGTTATGGGGGGGCCCACAACTATGGCTACACCTTC.